This section outlines one T cell receptor beta chain sequence together with its context. There are 13 residues in the CDR3. The V end was cut by 0 bases, the J end by 9 bases, with 9 bases between. Germline V gene lookup returns CDR1 LGHNA and CDR2 YSLEER. This sample is drawn from a study of Ad26.COV2.S vaccination and SARS-CoV-2 variants. Study as a whole: Vaccine-arm donor from the placebo-controlled COV1001 Ad26.COV2.S trial.

Clones were read by immunoSEQ multiplex PCR, and TCRdb kept only the in-frame ones, dropping some. The data show about 400,000 clones, about nine tenths seen once. Specified treatment: 15 to 20 received Ad26.COV2.S at low or high dose, single or two shots; 5 received placebo; per-sample allocation not given. Collection of samples fell on day 63 after the first vaccine or placebo injection. The chain recombines TRBV4-3 with TRBJ2-1, with a tentative D call TRBD2 (7 bases). This TCR derives from a person aged 18-60 years who received the Ad26.COV2.S COVID-19 vaccine or a placebo. The source material was peripheral blood, sampled in a trial of Ad26.COV2.S vaccine versus placebo. The CDR3 DNA is TGCGCCAGCAGCCAAGAAGGGGGGGGTGAGCAGTTCTTC. Translation gives CASSQEGGGEQFF.